Given below is one TCR beta chain in context. PCR was performed a second time for about 6 to 12 cycles using a sample-barcoded 5' primer and a J-beta primer mix. TCRdb redid the calling of the 5' RACE reads with MiXCR, one entry per CDR3 protein. The table lists about 1.8 million distinct CDR3 sequences, around half of them singletons. This entry comes from a study of blood T cells in healthy people across ages. The ends lost 2 bases at V and 3 bases at J; junction bases unmatched: 3. CDR1 is DFQATT, CDR2 SNEGSKA, per germline (reference sequence). This CDR3 has 15 amino acids. This clonotype was sampled from a woman in her thirties or forties in good health. V gene TRBV20-1 combines with J gene TRBJ2-1; TRBD2 agrees at 11 bases. The sequenced material came from blood. The CDR3 coding sequence is TGCAGTGCTAGATCTAGCGGGGGGCGCTACAATGAGCAGTTCTTC. It codes for CSARSSGGRYNEQFF.